The T cell receptor beta chain described here comes from a study of T cells in tumors and immune-related adverse events. Some clones are missing from TCRdb's copy, which holds only in-frame ones; the method was immunoSEQ multiplex PCR. The sample contains about 22,000 clones, around 90% of which appear only once. The CDR3 runs 15 residues. V was clipped by 0 bases and J by 1 base, with 9 bases between them. Germline CDR1 SGHRS, CDR2 YFSETQ. The J gene is TRBJ2-3, the V gene TRBV5-1; D is perhaps TRBD2 (5 bases). This receptor was identified in a female donor with metastatic renal cell carcinoma. The specimen comprised lymph node tissue, sampled from a patient treated with anti-PD-1 therapy. CDR3 nucleotide sequence: TGCGCCAGCAGCTTGGGCGGAGGCCGCACAGATACGCAGTATTTT. Translation gives CASSLGGGRTDTQYF. The whole variable domain, remainder taken from reference TRBV5-1 and TRBJ2-3, is KAGVTQTPRYLIKTRGQQVTLSCSPISGHRSVSWYQQTPGQGLQFLFEYFSETQRNKGNFPGRFSGRQFSNSRSEMNVSTLELGDSALYLCASSLGGGRTDTQYFGPGTRLTVL.